The subject of this entry is one T cell receptor beta chain. The antigen is unknown. This specimen belongs to a study of regulatory and conventional T cells in RAG deficiency. Overall study results and limits: Other subsets showed around 10-fold reductions, but Treg unique TCR beta sequences fell about 100-fold in these patients.

Blood CD4+ CD25-low CD127-high conventional T cells supplied the genomic DNA template. Profiling relied on immunoSEQ multiplex PCR, and the TCRdb table lists in-frame clones only, not all of them. The sample lists some 21,000 clones; around 94% were seen once. Between the trimmed V and J ends, which lost 6 bases and 6 bases, there was a span of 12 bases. Germline values: CDR1 MRHNA, CDR2 SNTAGT. The CDR3 consists of 14 residues. The same sample was also used in a study of regulatory T cells. That study reports: The primer mix had 52 TRBV and 13 TRBJ primers.

Input material: CD4+ T cells sorted from blood. This chain uses TRBV6-4 with TRBJ1-6; D is undetermined. The TCR comes from a human donor in good health. CDR3 protein: CASSPTEANSPLHF. CDR3 DNA: TGTGCCAGCAGCCCTACCGAGGCTAATTCACCCCTCCACTTT.